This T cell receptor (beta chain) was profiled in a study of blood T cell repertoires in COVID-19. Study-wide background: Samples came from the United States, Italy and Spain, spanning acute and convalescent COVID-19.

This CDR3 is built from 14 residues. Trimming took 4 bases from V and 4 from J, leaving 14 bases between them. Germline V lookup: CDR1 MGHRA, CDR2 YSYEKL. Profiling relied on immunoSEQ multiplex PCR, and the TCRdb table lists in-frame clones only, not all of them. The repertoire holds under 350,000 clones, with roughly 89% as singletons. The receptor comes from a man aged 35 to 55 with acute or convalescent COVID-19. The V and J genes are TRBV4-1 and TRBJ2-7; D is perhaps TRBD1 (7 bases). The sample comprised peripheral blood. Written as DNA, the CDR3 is TGCGCCAGCAGCCTCCAGGGGGGAAGGTACGAGCAGTACTTC. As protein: CASSLQGGRYEQYF.